The clone carrying this T cell receptor (beta chain) was recorded a few times. Its antigen remains unidentified. Other nucleotide sequences from this sample produce the same CDR3. This entry is derived from a study of cytomegalovirus exposure and HLA in healthy donors. Study-level results: The study put about 180 TCR beta chains on its list as cytomegalovirus-associated.

Germline CDR1 is SGHTA and CDR2 is FQGNSA. The germline V and J ends were trimmed by 4 bases and 6 bases, with 10 bases remaining between them. The CDR3 sequence is 14 residues long. The study ran its PCR with 60 Vbeta and 13 Jbeta primers. Clones were read by immunoSEQ multiplex PCR, and TCRdb kept only the in-frame ones, dropping some. The sample lists some 200,000 clones, roughly 13% seen once, with about 8% in the top ten. This receptor was taken from a man aged 50 or older in good health and CMV-seropositive. The V gene is TRBV7-2, the J gene TRBJ1-6, with D perhaps TRBD1 (6 bases). Sequences were obtained from PBMCs. DNA of the CDR3: TGTGCCAGCAGCTCCAGGGGTGGTAATTCACCCCTCCACTTT. Its translation: CASSSRGGNSPLHF.